The 4 T cell receptor beta chains presented below share a single source sample, sequenced in a study of blood T cell repertoires in COVID-19. Assay: immunoSEQ multiplex PCR; the TCRdb copy retains only in-frame clones and omits some. The table shows over 200,000 clones, with over 80% occurring only once. Sequencing was carried out using peripheral blood. These receptor sequences come from a human donor in a cohort sampled during active COVID-19.

The chain has TRBV10-3 and TRBJ1-1; 7 bases align to TRBD1. CDR1 and CDR2 (germline): ENHRY, SYGVKD. V lost 5 bases to trimming and J lost 8 bases; unmatched junction nucleotides: 11. This CDR3 is 14 amino acids long. Here the CDR3 reads CAISHQPPGQEAFF. The CDR3 DNA is TGTGCCATCAGTCATCAGCCTCCGGGACAGGAAGCTTTCTTT.

The chain combines TRBV6-5 with TRBJ2-5; possible D gene TRBD2, 5 bases. Germline V gene data show CDR1 as MNHEY and CDR2 as SVGAGI. V was clipped by 8 bases and J by 2 bases, with 15 bases between them. The length of the CDR3 is 14 residues. The CDR3 sequence: CASSVKWEQETQYF. CDR3 coding DNA: TGTGCCAGCTCAGTGAAATGGGAGCAAGAGACCCAGTACTTC.

The chain has TRBV28 and TRBJ2-7; perhaps TRBD2 as D (5 bases). The germline gives CDR1 MDHEN, CDR2 SYDVKM. The germline V and J ends were trimmed by 5 bases and 2 bases, with 13 bases remaining between them. The CDR3 spans 14 residues. This CDR3 is CASSRERFPYEQYF. CDR3 bases: TGTGCCAGCAGTCGCGAGCGGTTCCCCTACGAGCAGTACTTC.

The rearrangement uses TRBV5-4 and TRBJ2-3; 13 nucleotides line up with TRBD2. Germline loops: CDR1 SGHNT, CDR2 YYREEE (reference sequence). V gave up 6 bases and J gave up 3 bases; unmatched junction bases: 13. CDR3 length equals 18 residues. CDR3 bases: TGTGCCAGCAACCCCGGGACTAGCGGGACCCTTGGGACAGATACGCAGTATTTT. Protein product: CASNPGTSGTLGTDTQYF.